These T cell receptor beta chains were read from a single sample in a study of cytomegalovirus exposure and HLA in healthy donors. Only in-frame clones appear in the TCRdb table, and some are missing; sequencing was by immunoSEQ multiplex PCR. The table lists 300,000 to 450,000 clones, about nine tenths of them singletons. The sample taken for sequencing was PBMCs. The receptor source for this set is a woman younger than 35 in good health and CMV-seronegative. CDR3s include the opening cysteine and the closing phenylalanine or tryptophan. The D gene is left open where the match is weak. Clone size is stated in some rows and not others, as once, few, many or a class when expanded.

D gene	CDR3 length	clone size	V gene	J gene	CDR3 DNA	CDR3 protein
TRBD2	13	NA	TRBV11-2	TRBJ2-7	TGTGCCAGCGAGACTAGCGGGACCTACGAGCAGTACTTC	CASETSGTYEQYF
TRBD2	15	NA	TRBV15	TRBJ2-3	TGTGCCACCAGCAGAGCAGCGGGGGCGGCAGATACGCAGTATTTT	CATSRAAGAADTQYF
NA	14	NA	TRBV28	TRBJ2-7	TGTGCCAGCACCCCGCCCCAGGGGATGTACGAGCAGTACTTC	CASTPPQGMYEQYF
NA	16	NA	TRBV7-9	TRBJ1-6	TGTGCCAGCAGCTTGGAAAGGGGTTCCTATAATTCACCCCTCCACTTT	CASSLERGSYNSPLHF
TRBD1	20	NA	TRBV10-1	TRBJ2-7	TGCGCCAGCAGTGGCCCGGTTTTATGGTTGAGTGGACAGGGGGAGGGTGAGCAGTACTTC	CASSGPVLWLSGQGEGEQYF
NA	14	NA	TRBV15	TRBJ1-3	TGTGCCACCAGCAGACAGGGCACGGGAAACACCATATATTTT	CATSRQGTGNTIYF
TRBD1	15	NA	TRBV5-1	TRBJ2-1	TGCGCCAGCACGAAGGACAGGGTTGACTACAATGAGCAGTTCTTC	CASTKDRVDYNEQFF
TRBD1	15	NA	TRBV4-1	TRBJ1-4	TGCGCCAGCAGCCAGAGGACAGGCTATAATGAAAAACTGTTTTTT	CASSQRTGYNEKLFF
NA	16	NA	TRBV11-2	TRBJ2-7	TGTGCCAGCAGCACTATTCAGGGTGGACCATCCTACGAGCAGTACTTC	CASSTIQGGPSYEQYF
NA	16	NA	TRBV5-1	TRBJ2-1	TGCGCCAGCAGTCCAATTTCGGGACTCTTTTACAATGAGCAGTTCTTC	CASSPISGLFYNEQFF
NA	19	NA	TRBV27	TRBJ1-4	TGTGCCAGCAGTTTCCGCAAAGCGTTCGCGTCAGGGAAAGGGTTCGAACTGTTTTTT	CASSFRKAFASGKGFELFF
NA	15	NA	TRBV7-2	TRBJ2-5	TGTGCCAGCAGCGAGGGCAGGTGGGCCCAAGAGACCCAGTACTTC	CASSEGRWAQETQYF
NA	13	NA	TRBV5-4	TRBJ2-2	TGTGCCAGCAGAGACTGGAACACCGGGGAGCTGTTTTTT	CASRDWNTGELFF
NA	16	NA	TRBV7-6	TRBJ1-3	TGTGCCAGCAGCCCAGATATTAGGGGGACCGGAAACACCATATATTTT	CASSPDIRGTGNTIYF
TRBD2	15	NA	TRBV5-1	TRBJ2-7	TGCGCCAGCAGCTTGGGGGGGACTAGCTCCTACGAGCAGTACTTC	CASSLGGTSSYEQYF
TRBD1	17	many	TRBV11-2	TRBJ1-2	TGTGCCAGCAGCTCCGGGACAGGGGTTCGAGCTAACTATGGCTACACCTTC	CASSSGTGVRANYGYTF
TRBD1	15	NA	TRBV28	TRBJ2-5	TGTGCCAGCAGTTTACCCCACAGGGGGAACGAGACCCAGTACTTC	CASSLPHRGNETQYF
NA	15	NA	TRBV27	TRBJ1-1	TGTGCCAGCAGTTTCGGGGGGCTGGGGAACACTGAAGCTTTCTTT	CASSFGGLGNTEAFF
NA	13	NA	TRBV15	TRBJ1-5	TGTGCCACCAGCAGAGAACCCCTACAGCCCCAGCATTTT	CATSREPLQPQHF
NA	14	NA	TRBV27	TRBJ2-5	TGTGCCAGCAGTCGCCTCAGGGGGGAAGAGACCCAGTACTTC	CASSRLRGEETQYF